What follows describes a single TCR beta chain. V lost 5 bases and J 6 bases, leaving 11 bases between the germline ends. The CDR3 is 12 residues long. This entry comes from a study of T cell responses to AZD1222 COVID-19 vaccine. Some clones are missing from TCRdb's copy, which holds only in-frame ones; the method was immunoSEQ multiplex PCR. The sample shows 82,000 or so clones, 90% to 95% of them seen only once. The chain couples TRBV12-3 or TRBV12-4 to TRBJ2-7; the D is unclear. This receptor was identified in an adult in good health. The starting material was peripheral blood, obtained on day 0 of AZD1222 vaccination. The CDR3 sequence is CASSVTFGEQYF. Written as DNA, the CDR3 is TGTGCCAGCAGTGTAACGTTTGGCGAGCAGTACTTC.